The entry below gives a single T cell receptor (beta chain) sequence along with its context. The data are from a study of T cell responses to AZD1222 COVID-19 vaccine. CDR1 KGHSH and CDR2 LQKENI come from the germline V gene. The CDR3 has 17 amino acids. Deletions cut 5 bases from V and 7 bases from J, with 26 bases between. Sequenced by immunoSEQ multiplex PCR; TCRdb stores in-frame clones only, minus some. The sample includes fewer than 200,000 clones, 92% of them seen just once. This TCR came from an adult in good health. The V call is TRBV18, the J call TRBJ1-2, with no clear D. The source was peripheral blood, collected on day 0 of AZD1222 vaccination. The CDR3 nucleotides are TGTGCCAGCTCAGACTCAACCCCGTGGGAAGGGCCTCCTGGCTACACCTTC. It is translated as CASSDSTPWEGPPGYTF.